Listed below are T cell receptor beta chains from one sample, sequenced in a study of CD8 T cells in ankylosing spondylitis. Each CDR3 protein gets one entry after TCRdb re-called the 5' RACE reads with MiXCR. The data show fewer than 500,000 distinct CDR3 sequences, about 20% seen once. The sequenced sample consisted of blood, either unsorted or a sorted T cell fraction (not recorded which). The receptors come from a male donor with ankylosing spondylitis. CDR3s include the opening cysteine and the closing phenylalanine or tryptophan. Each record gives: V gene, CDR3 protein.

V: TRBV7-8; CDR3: CASRSTGGFEKLFF
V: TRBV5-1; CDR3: CASSLAAEQYF
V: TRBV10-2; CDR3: CASSESGTGIREKLFF
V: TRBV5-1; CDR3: CASSLEGAQETQYF
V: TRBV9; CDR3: CASSVWGGSTEAFF
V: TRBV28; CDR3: CASMKREGPGELFF
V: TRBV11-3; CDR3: CASSPGTSIMETQYF
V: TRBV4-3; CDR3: CASSQDYVESYNEQFF
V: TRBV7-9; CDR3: CASSWTGGEQYF
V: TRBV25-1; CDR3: CASSRAGGANVLTF
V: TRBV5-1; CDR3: CASSSVEADEQFF
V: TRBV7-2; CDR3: CASSFLAVEQFF
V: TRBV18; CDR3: CASSAAVRRDEAFF
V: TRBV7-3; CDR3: CASSQSRGAGKFTGELFF
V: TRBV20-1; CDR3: CSASHPAGVNEQFF
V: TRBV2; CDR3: CASSELGTAYNEQFF
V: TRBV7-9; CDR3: CACSFGTATYEQYF
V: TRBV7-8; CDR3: CASSLGSVLTGELFF
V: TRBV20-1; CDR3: CSAQDRDRGSYEQYF
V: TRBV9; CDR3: CASSVGPPMGYEQYF
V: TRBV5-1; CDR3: CASSLTGQYTGELFF
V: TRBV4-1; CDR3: CASSQAQGIHNEQFF
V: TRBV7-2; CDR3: CASSNPGPIYGYTF
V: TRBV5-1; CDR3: CASSQTLSSYEQYF
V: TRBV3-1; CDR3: CASSRSVAGEVETQYF
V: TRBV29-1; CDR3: CSVIVGGATEAFF
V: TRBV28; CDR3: CATDRDSGNTIYF
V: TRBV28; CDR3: CASSSINRGGTEAFF
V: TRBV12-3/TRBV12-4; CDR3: CASRGRRNEQFF
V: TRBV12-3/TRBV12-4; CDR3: CASTPGGAQETQYF
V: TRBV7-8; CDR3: CASSLDEGSGEQYF
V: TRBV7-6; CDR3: CASSPLEGTEAFF
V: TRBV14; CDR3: CASSHDSRWGNEQFF
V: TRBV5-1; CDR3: CASSSKREGRDTQYF
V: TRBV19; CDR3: CASSPHRGNSPLHF
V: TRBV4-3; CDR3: CASSRELAGGSYEQYF
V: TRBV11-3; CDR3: CASSPPGGRGNTIYF
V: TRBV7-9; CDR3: CASSPNRGPARTEAFF
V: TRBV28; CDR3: CASSHDRARYNEQFF
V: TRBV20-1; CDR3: CSARARRGMDNEQFF
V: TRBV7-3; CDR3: CASSPIGGSTGELFF
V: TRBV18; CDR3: CASSRGTRYYEQFF
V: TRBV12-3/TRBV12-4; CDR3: CASRPLTENTEAFF